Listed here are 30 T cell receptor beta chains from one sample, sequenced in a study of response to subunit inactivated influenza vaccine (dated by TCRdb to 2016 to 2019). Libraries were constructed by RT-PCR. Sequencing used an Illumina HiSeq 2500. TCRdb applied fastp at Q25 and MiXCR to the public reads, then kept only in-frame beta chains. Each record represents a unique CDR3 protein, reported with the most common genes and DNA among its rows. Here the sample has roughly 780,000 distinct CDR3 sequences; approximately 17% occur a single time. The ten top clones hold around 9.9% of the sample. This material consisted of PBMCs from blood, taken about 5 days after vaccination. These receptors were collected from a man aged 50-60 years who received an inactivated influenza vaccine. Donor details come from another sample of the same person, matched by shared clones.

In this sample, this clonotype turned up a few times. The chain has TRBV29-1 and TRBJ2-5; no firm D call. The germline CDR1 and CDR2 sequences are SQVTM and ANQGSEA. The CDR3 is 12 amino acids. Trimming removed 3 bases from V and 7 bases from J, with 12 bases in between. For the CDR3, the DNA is TGCAGCGTTGACAGTTTTCAATGGACCCAGTACTTC. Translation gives CSVDSFQWTQYF.

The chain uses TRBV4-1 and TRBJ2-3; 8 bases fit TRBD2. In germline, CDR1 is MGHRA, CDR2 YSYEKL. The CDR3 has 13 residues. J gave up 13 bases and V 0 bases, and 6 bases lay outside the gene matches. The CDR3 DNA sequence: TGCGCCAGCAGCCAAGATCCCGCGGGGGGCGAGTATTTT. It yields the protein CASSQDPAGGEYF.

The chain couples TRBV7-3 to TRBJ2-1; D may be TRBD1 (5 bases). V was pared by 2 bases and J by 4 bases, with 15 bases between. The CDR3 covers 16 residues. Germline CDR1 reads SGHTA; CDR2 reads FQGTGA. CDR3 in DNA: TGTGCCAGCAGCTTAGTCGCCGGACACTCGTACAATGAGCAGTTCTTC. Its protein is CASSLVAGHSYNEQFF.

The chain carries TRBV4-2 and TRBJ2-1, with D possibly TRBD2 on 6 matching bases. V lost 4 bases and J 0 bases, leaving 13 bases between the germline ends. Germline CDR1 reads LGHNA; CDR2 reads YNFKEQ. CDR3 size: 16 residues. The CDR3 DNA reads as TGTGCCAGCAGCCCGCAAGCGGGTAGCTCCTACAATGAGCAGTTCTTC. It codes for CASSPQAGSSYNEQFF.

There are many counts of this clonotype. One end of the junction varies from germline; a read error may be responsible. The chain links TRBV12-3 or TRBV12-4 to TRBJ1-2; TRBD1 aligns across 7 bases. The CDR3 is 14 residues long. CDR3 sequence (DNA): TGCGCCAGCAGCTCCTCGACAGGGAACTATGGCTACACCTTC. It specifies CASSSSTGNYGYTF.

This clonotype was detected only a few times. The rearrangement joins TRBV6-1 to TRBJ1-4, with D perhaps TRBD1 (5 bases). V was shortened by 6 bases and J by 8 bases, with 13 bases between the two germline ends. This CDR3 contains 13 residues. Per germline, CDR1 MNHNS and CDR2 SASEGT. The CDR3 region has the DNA TGTGCCAGCAGGCGCCAGCGGGGGGAAAAACTGTTTTTT. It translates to CASRRQRGEKLFF.

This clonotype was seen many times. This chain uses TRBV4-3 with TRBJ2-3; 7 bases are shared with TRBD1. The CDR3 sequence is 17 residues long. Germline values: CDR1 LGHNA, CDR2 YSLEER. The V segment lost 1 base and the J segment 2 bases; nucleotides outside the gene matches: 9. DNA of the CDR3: TGCGCCAGCAGCCAAGTGTACGCAGACAGGGCCACAGATACGCAGTATTTT. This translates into CASSQVYADRATDTQYF.

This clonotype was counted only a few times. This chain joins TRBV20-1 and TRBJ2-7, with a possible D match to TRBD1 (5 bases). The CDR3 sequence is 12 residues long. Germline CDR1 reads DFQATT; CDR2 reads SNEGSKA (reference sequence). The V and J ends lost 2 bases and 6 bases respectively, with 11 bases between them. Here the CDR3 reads CSARIRVSEQYF. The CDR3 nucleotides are TGCAGTGCTAGAATCAGGGTGAGCGAGCAGTACTTC.

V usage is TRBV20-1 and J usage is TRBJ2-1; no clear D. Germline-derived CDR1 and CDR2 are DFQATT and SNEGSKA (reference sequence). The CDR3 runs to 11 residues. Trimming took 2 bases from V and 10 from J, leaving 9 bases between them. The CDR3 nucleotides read TGCAGTGCTAGACCTAGGCACGAGCAGTTCTTC. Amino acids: CSARPRHEQFF.

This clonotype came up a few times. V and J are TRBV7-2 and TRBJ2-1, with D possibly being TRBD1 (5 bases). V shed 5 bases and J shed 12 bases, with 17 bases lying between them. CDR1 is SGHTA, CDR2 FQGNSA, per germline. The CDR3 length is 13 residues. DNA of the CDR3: TGTGCCAGCAGCCAAACGACAGTTTCCGGGCAGTTCTTC. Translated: CASSQTTVSGQFF.

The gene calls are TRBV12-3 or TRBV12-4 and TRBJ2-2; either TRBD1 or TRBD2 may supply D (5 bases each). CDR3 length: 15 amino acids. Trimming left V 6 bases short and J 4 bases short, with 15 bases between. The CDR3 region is CASSPMGVGTGELFF. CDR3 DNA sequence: TGTGCCAGCAGCCCCATGGGGGTTGGCACCGGGGAGCTGTTTTTT.

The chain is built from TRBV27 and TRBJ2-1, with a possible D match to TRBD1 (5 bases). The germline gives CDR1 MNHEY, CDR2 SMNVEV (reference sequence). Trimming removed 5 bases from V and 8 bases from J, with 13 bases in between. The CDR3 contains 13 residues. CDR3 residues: CASSISGLYEQFF. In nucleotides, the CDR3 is TGTGCCAGCAGTATCTCAGGGTTGTATGAGCAGTTCTTC.

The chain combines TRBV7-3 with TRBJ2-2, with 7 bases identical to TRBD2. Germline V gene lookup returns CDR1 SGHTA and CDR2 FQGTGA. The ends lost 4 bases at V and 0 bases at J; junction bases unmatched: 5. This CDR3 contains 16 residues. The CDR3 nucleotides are TGTGCCAGCAGCTGGACTAGTTTCCCGAACACCGGGGAGCTGTTTTTT. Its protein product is CASSWTSFPNTGELFF.

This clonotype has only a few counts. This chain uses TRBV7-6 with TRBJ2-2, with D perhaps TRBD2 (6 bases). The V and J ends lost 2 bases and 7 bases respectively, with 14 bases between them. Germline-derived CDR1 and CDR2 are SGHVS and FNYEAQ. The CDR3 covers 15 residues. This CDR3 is CASSLRGLTDGELFF. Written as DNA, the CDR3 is TGTGCCAGCAGCTTAAGGGGACTCACCGACGGGGAGCTGTTTTTT.

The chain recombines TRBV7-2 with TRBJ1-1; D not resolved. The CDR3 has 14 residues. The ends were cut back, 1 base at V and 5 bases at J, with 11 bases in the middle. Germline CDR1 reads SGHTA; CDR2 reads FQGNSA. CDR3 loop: CASSLVRGTTEAFF. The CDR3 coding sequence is TGTGCCAGCAGCTTAGTGCGGGGAACAACTGAAGCTTTCTTT. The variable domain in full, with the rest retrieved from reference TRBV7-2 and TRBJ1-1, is GAGVSQSPSNKVTEKGKDVELRCDPISGHTALYWYRQSLGQGLEFLIYFQGNSAPDKSGLPSDRFSAERTGGSVSTLTIQRTQQEDSAVYLCASSLVRGTTEAFFGQGTRLTVV.

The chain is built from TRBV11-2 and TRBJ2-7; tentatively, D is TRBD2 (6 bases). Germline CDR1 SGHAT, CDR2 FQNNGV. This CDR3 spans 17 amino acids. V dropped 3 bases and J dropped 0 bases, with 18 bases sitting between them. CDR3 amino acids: CASSLVLAALSSYEQYF. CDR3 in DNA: TGTGCCAGCAGCTTGGTATTAGCGGCCCTAAGCTCCTACGAGCAGTACTTC.

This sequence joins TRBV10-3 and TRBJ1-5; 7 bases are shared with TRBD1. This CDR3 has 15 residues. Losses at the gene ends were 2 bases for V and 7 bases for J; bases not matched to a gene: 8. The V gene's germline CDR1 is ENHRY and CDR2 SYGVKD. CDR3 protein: CAISEGRDSRQPQHF. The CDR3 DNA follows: TGTGCCATCAGTGAGGGTAGGGACAGCCGGCAGCCCCAGCATTTT.

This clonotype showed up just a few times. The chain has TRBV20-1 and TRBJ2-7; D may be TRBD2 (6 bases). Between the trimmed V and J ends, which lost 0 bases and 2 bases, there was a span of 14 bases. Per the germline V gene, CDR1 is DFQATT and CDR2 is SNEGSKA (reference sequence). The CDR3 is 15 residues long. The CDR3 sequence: CSARDRDSSAYEQYF. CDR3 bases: TGCAGTGCTAGAGACCGGGACTCTTCAGCCTACGAGCAGTACTTC.

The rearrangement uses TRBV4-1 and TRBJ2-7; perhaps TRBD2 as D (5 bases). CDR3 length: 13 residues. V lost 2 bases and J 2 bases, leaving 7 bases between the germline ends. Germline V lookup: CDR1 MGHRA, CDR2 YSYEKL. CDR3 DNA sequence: TGCGCCAGCAGCCAAAGGAGGACCTACGAGCAGTACTTC. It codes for CASSQRRTYEQYF.

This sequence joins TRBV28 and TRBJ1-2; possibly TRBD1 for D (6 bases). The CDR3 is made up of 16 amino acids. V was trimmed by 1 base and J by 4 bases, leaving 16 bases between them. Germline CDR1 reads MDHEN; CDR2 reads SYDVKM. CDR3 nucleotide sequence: TGTGCCAGCAGTTTATCCGAGGGGGGAGGGTCCTATGGCTACACCTTC. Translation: CASSLSEGGGSYGYTF.

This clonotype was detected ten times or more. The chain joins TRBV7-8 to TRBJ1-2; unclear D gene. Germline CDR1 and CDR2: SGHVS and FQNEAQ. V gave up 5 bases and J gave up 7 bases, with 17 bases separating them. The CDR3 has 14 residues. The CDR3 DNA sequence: TGTGCCAGCAGCGCGCGAGAGGTCGAGGCTGGCTACACCTTC. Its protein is CASSAREVEAGYTF.

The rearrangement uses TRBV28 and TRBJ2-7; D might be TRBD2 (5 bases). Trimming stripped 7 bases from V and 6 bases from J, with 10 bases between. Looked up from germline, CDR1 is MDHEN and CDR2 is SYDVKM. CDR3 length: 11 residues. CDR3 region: CASTGGLEQYF. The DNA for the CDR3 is TGTGCCAGCACTGGCGGGCTCGAGCAGTACTTC.

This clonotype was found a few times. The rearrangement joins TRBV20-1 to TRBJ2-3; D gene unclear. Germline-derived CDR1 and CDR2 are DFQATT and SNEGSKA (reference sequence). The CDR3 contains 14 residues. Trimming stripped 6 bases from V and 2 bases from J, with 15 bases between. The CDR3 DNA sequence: TGCAGTGCAGGACGGGTGATTACCACAGATACGCAGTATTTT. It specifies CSAGRVITTDTQYF.

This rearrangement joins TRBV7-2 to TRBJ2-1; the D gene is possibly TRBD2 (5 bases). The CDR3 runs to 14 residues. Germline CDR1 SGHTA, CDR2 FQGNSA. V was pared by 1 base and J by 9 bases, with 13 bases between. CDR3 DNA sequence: TGTGCCAGCAGCTTAGATCGAGGGCGGGTTGAGCAGTTCTTC. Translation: CASSLDRGRVEQFF. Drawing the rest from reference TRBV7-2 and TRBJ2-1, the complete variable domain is GAGVSQSPSNKVTEKGKDVELRCDPISGHTALYWYRQSLGQGLEFLIYFQGNSAPDKSGLPSDRFSAERTGGSVSTLTIQRTQQEDSAVYLCASSLDRGRVEQFFGPGTRLTVL.

This CDR3 is CASGRANTGELFF. In DNA, the CDR3 is TGTGCCAGCGGCAGGGCGAACACCGGGGAGCTGTTTTTT. The chain couples TRBV6-1 to TRBJ2-2, with a weak D call TRBD1 (5 bases). The CDR3 runs 13 residues. Trimming left V 8 bases short and J 0 bases short, with 7 bases between. Germline V CDR1 and CDR2: MNHNS, SASEGT.

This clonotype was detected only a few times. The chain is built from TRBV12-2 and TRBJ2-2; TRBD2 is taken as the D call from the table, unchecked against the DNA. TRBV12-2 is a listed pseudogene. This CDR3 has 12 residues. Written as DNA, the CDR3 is TGTGCAAGTCGCTTCGGAGGCGGGGAGCTGTTTTTT. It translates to CASRFGGGELFF.

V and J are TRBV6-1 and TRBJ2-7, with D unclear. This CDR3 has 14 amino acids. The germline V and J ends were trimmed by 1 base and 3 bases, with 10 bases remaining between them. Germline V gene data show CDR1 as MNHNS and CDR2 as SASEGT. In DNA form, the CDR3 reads TGTGCCAGCAGTGAAGGGACGCTATACTACGAGCAGTACTTC. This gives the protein CASSEGTLYYEQYF.

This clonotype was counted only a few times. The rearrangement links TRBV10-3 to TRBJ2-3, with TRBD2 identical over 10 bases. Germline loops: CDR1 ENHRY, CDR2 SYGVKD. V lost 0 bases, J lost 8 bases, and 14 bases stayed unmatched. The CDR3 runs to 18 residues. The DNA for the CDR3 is TGTGCCATCAGTGAGTCCCCCTGGACTAGCGGAGCAGTAGCTACGCAGTATTTT. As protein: CAISESPWTSGAVATQYF.

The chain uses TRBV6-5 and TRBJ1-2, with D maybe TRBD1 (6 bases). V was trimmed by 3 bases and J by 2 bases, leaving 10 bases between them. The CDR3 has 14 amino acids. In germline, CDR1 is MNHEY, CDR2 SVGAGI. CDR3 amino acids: CASSYRGANYGYTF. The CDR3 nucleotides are TGTGCCAGCAGTTATCGGGGGGCGAACTATGGCTACACCTTC.

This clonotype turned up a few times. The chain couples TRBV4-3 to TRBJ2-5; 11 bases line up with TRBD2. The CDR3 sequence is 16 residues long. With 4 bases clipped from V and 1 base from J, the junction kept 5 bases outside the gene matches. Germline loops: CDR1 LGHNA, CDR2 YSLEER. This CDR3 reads CASSRGLADLQETQYF. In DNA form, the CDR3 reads TGCGCCAGCAGCCGGGGACTAGCGGACCTCCAAGAGACCCAGTACTTC.